This T cell receptor (beta chain) was retrieved from a study of blood T cell repertoires in COVID-19. Overall study context: Both acute and convalescent COVID-19 samples were obtained from the United States, Italy and Spain.

The CDR3 runs 14 residues. J lost 8 bases, V lost 6 bases, and 11 bases had no gene match. Germline V gene sequence: CDR1 MNHEY, CDR2 SVGAGI. In the study's own analysis: Reference gene primer amplification gave nucleated cell count estimates. Produced via immunoSEQ multiplex PCR; TCRdb's table is partial and in-frame only. Clone size and the V and J calls come from that table; the DNA yielded D and trimming. The sample has about 280,000 clones; 88% are singletons. This sequence originates from a man between 18 and 29 years old with active or convalescent COVID-19. Sequenced sample: peripheral blood. The chain uses TRBV6-5 and TRBJ1-2; 8 bases align to TRBD1. The CDR3 DNA reads as TGTGCCAGCAGACCGGGACAGGTCTTGGGAGGCTACACCTTC. It yields the protein CASRPGQVLGGYTF.